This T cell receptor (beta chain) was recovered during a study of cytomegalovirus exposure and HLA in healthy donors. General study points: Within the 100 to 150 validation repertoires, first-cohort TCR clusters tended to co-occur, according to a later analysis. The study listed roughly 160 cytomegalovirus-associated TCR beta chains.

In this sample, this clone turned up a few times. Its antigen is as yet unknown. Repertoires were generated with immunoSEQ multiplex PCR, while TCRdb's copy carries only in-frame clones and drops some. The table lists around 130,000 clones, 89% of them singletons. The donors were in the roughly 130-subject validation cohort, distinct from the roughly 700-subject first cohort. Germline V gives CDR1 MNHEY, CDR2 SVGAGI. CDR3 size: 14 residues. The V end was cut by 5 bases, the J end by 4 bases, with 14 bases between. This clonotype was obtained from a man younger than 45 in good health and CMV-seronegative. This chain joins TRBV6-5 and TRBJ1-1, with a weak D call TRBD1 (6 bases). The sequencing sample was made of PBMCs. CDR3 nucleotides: TGTGCCAGCAGTCGGACAGACCTTGTCACTGAAGCTTTCTTT. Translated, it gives CASSRTDLVTEAFF.